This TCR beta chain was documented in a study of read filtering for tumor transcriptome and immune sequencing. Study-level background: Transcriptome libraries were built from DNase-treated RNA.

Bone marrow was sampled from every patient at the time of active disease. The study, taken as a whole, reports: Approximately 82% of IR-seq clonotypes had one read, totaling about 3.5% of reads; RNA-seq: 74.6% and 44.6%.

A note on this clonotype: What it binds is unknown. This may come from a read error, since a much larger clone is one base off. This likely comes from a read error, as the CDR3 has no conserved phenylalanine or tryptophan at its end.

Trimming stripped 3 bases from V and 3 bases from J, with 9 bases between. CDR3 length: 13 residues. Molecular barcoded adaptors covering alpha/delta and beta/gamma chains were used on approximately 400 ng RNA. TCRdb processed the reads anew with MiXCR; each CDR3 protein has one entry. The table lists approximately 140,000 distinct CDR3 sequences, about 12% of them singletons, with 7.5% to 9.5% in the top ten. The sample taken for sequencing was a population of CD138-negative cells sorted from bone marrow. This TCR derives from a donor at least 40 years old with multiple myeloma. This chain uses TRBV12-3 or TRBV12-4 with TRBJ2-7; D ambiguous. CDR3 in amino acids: CASSLNDFYEQYL. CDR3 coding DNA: TGTGCCAGCAGTTTGAACGATTTCTACGAGCAGTACTTG.